This entry is about one T cell receptor (beta chain). This record comes from a study of blood T cell repertoires in COVID-19. Across the whole study: COVID-19 samples from acute and convalescent phases originated in the United States, Italy and Spain. The analysed material was cDNA or gDNA that came from T cells, B-cell-depleted T cells, or PBMCs.

In the authors' workflow: Estimates of nucleated cell counts were drawn from the amplification of reference gene primers. Profiling relied on immunoSEQ multiplex PCR, and the TCRdb table lists in-frame clones only, not all of them. That table furnishes V, J and clone size, whereas the DNA furnished D and trimming. The repertoire holds about 59,000 clones, with 79% as singletons. Source material: peripheral blood. The receptor's source is a man in his sixties with acute or convalescent COVID-19.

The CDR3 region has the DNA TGTGCCTGGGCCGCAGGGTACGAGCAGTACTTC. Protein sequence: CAWAAGYEQYF. The gene calls are TRBV30 and TRBJ2-7; TRBD1 might be the D (5 bases). The CDR3 totals 11 residues. The ends were cut back, 5 bases at V and 4 bases at J, with 9 bases in the middle. Germline CDR1 is GTSNPN and CDR2 is SVGIG (reference sequence).